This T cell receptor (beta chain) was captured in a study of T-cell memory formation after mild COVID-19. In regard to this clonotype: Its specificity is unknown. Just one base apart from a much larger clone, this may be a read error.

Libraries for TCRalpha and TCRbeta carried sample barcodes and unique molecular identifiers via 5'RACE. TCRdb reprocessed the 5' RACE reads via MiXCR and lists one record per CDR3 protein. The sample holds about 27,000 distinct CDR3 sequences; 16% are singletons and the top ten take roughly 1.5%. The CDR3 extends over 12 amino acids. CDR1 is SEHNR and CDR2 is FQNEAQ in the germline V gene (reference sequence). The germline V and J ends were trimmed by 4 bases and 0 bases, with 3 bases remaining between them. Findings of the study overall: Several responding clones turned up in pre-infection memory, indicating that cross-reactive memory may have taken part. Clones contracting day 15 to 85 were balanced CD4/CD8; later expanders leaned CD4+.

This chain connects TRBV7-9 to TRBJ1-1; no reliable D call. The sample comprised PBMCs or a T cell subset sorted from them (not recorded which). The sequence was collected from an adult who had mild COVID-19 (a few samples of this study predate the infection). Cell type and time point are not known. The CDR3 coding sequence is TGTGCCAGCAGCTGGATGAACACTGAAGCTTTCTTT. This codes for CASSWMNTEAFF.